The clone carrying this TCR beta chain was seen only a few times. Its antigen is unknown. Unique molecular identifiers were used in preparing the TCRbeta library. TCRdb ran MiXCR on the PCR reads and lists one entry per CDR3 protein. The table shows over 45,000 distinct CDR3 sequences, with approximately 46% occurring only once. Germline-derived CDR1 and CDR2 are MDHEN and SYDVKM. V was clipped by 2 bases and J by 4 bases, with 11 bases between them. This CDR3 has 15 residues. The data derive from a study of T-cell reconstitution after alpha-beta-depleted transplantation in children. Findings and caveats of the study: About two months after transplant, alpha-beta T cells reportedly came from several hundred expanded graft clones. The high TCRbeta diversity at day 60 in some patients came from surviving recipient T cells and thymic progenitors.

The sequenced sample was PBMCs, mostly from graft donor cells, obtained 360 days after TCRalphabeta/CD19-depleted stem cell transplant. The gene calls are TRBV28 and TRBJ2-2; perhaps TRBD1 as D (5 bases). This TCR was recovered from a male patient younger than 18 who had a stem cell transplant for acute lymphoblastic leukemia, so the T cells may come from the graft donor. The CDR3 spells CASSLLDRATGELFF. The CDR3 DNA reads TGTGCCAGCAGTTTACTCGACAGAGCCACCGGGGAGCTGTTTTTT.